These T cell receptor beta chains were read from a single sample in a study of blood T cell repertoires in COVID-19. Assay: immunoSEQ multiplex PCR; the TCRdb copy retains only in-frame clones and omits some. Of about 130,000 clones listed, 86% were seen once; the top ten hold approximately 4.5%. The sequencing input was PBMCs or T cells enriched from blood (not recorded which). These receptors were obtained from a man aged 45-65 years who had recovered from COVID-19. Each CDR3 is given with its conserved first and last residue. D genes are given only for firm matches. A row's size may be missing; if present it is once, few, many or a size class.

clone size | J gene | V gene | CDR3 length | D gene | CDR3 protein | CDR3 DNA
. | TRBJ1-6 | TRBV27 | 12 | . | CASSFSDSPLHF | TGTGCCAGCAGTTTCTCAGATTCACCCCTCCACTTT
. | TRBJ2-7 | TRBV2 | 12 | . | CASTERGPGEYF | TGTGCCAGCACTGAACGAGGACCAGGGGAATACTTC
once | TRBJ1-5 | TRBV9 | 16 | . | CASSPPVSDRGQPQHF | TGTGCCAGCAGCCCCCCCGTGAGCGACAGAGGTCAGCCCCAGCATTTT
. | TRBJ1-1 | TRBV10-3 | 14 | . | CAISDLTVNTEAFF | TGTGCCATCAGTGATTTAACGGTAAACACTGAAGCTTTCTTT
. | TRBJ1-1 | TRBV19 | 13 | TRBD1 | CASSNRGLTEAFF | TGTGCCAGTTCGAACAGGGGGCTCACTGAAGCTTTCTTT
. | TRBJ2-2 | TRBV10-2 | 15 | . | CASRGVGAVAGELFF | TGCGCCAGCAGAGGTGTGGGGGCCGTCGCCGGGGAGCTGTTTTTT
. | TRBJ1-1 | TRBV12-3/TRBV12-4 | 13 | . | CASSWARNTEAFF | TGTGCCAGCAGTTGGGCCAGGAACACTGAAGCTTTCTTT
. | TRBJ2-7 | TRBV7-2 | 15 | . | CASSLTGAQSYEQYF | TGTGCCAGCAGCTTGACGGGAGCGCAATCCTACGAGCAGTACTTC
few | TRBJ1-2 | TRBV29-1 | 17 | TRBD1 | CSVEGRGQQGANYGYTF | TGCAGCGTTGAAGGAAGGGGTCAACAGGGGGCTAACTATGGCTACACCTTC
. | TRBJ1-6 | TRBV2 | 15 | TRBD1 | CASRETGGPNSPLHF | TGTGCCAGCAGAGAGACAGGGGGCCCAAATTCACCCCTCCACTTT
. | TRBJ2-4 | TRBV28 | 13 | . | CASSARVGNIQYF | TGTGCCAGCAGTGCCAGGGTGGGGAACATTCAGTACTTC
. | TRBJ1-1 | TRBV3-1/TRBV3-2 | 13 | TRBD1 | CASRQQGAVVAFF | TGTGCCAGCAGACAACAGGGGGCGGTGGTAGCTTTCTTT
. | TRBJ1-5 | TRBV6-5 | 14 | . | CASSYIIGGQPQHF | TGTGCCAGCAGTTATATCATCGGGGGGCAGCCCCAGCATTTT
. | TRBJ2-2 | TRBV5-6 | 14 | . | CASSLGGNTGELFF | TGTGCCAGCAGCTTGGGAGGGAACACCGGGGAGCTGTTTTTT
. | TRBJ2-2 | TRBV11-2 | 14 | . | CASSAGSSTGELFF | TGTGCCAGCAGCGCCGGTAGTAGCACCGGGGAGCTGTTTTTT
. | TRBJ1-5 | TRBV28 | 14 | TRBD1 | CASSRGQGNQPQHF | TGTGCCAGCAGCCGAGGACAGGGGAATCAGCCCCAGCATTTT
. | TRBJ1-2 | TRBV11-2 | 14 | . | CASSPLASRYGYTF | TGTGCCAGCAGCCCGTTAGCCTCCCGGTATGGCTACACCTTC
. | TRBJ2-3 | TRBV2 | 17 | . | CASGGPRRMLSSNTQYF | TGTGCCAGCGGCGGCCCAAGGCGGATGCTTAGTTCAAATACGCAGTATTTT
. | TRBJ1-2 | TRBV4-1 | 14 | TRBD1 | CASSQGSDREGYTF | TGCGCCAGCAGCCAAGGGTCCGACAGGGAGGGCTACACCTTC
. | TRBJ1-3 | TRBV28 | 18 | . | CASSRETGPGPAWNTIYF | TGTGCCAGCAGCCGCGAAACAGGTCCCGGCCCCGCCTGGAACACCATATATTTT
. | TRBJ2-7 | TRBV9 | 17 | TRBD2 | CASSRGLAGSSSYEQYF | TGTGCCAGCAGCAGGGGACTAGCGGGAAGCAGCTCCTACGAGCAGTACTTC
once | TRBJ2-7 | TRBV11-1 | 14 | . | CASSLERANHEQYF | TGTGCCAGCAGCTTAGAGAGGGCCAACCACGAGCAGTACTTC
once | TRBJ2-7 | TRBV9 | 16 | TRBD2 | CASSVGGLAFSYEQYF | TGTGCCAGCAGCGTGGGGGGACTAGCGTTCTCCTACGAGCAGTACTTC
. | TRBJ2-1 | TRBV4-3 | 13 | TRBD2 | CATGTSGMGEQFF | TGCGCCACCGGGACTAGCGGGATGGGTGAGCAGTTCTTC
. | TRBJ2-3 | TRBV6-1 | 17 | TRBD2 | CASRERTSGGATDTQYF | TGTGCCAGCAGGGAACGGACTAGCGGGGGGGCCACAGATACGCAGTATTTT
. | TRBJ2-1 | TRBV9 | 13 | . | CASSAPPSNEQFF | TGTGCCAGCAGCGCTCCTCCTTCCAATGAGCAGTTCTTC
. | TRBJ2-3 | TRBV3-1/TRBV3-2 | 15 | TRBD2 | CASSPLAGSTDTQYF | TGTGCCAGCAGTCCACTAGCGGGAAGCACAGATACGCAGTATTTT
. | TRBJ1-2 | TRBV6-5 | 14 | TRBD1 | CASRRTGANYGYTF | TGTGCCAGCAGACGGACAGGCGCAAACTATGGCTACACCTTC
. | TRBJ2-1 | TRBV2 | 18 | TRBD2 | CASSEVRWRGSSYNEQFF | TGTGCCAGCAGTGAAGTAAGATGGCGGGGGAGCTCCTACAATGAGCAGTTCTTC
. | TRBJ2-1 | TRBV18 | 13 | . | CASSRNRVDEQFF | TGTGCCAGCTCGCGAAACAGGGTCGATGAGCAGTTCTTC
. | TRBJ1-4 | TRBV20-1 | 14 | . | CSASLRQRGEKLFF | TGCAGTGCTAGTCTCCGACAGAGAGGTGAAAAACTGTTTTTT
. | TRBJ1-2 | TRBV5-1 | 15 | . | CASSWVTDSNYGYTF | TGCGCCAGCAGCTGGGTGACAGACTCGAACTATGGCTACACCTTC
. | TRBJ1-6 | TRBV7-2 | 15 | . | CASSFSSSYNSPLHF | TGTGCCAGCAGCTTTAGTAGCTCCTATAATTCACCCCTCCACTTT
. | TRBJ2-5 | TRBV5-1 | 15 | . | CASSLSQGLGETQYF | TGCGCCAGCAGCTTGTCGCAGGGGTTGGGAGAGACCCAGTACTTC
. | TRBJ1-1 | TRBV19 | 14 | . | CASIRGPVNTEAFF | TGTGCCAGTATACGAGGCCCTGTGAACACTGAAGCTTTCTTT
once | TRBJ2-1 | TRBV7-9 | 19 | TRBD2 | CASSSVPGLAGVAYNEQFF | TGTGCCAGCAGCTCCGTCCCGGGACTAGCGGGGGTAGCCTACAATGAGCAGTTCTTC
. | TRBJ2-1 | TRBV21-1 | 16 | . | CASSKAQGGRANEQFF | TGTGCCAGCAGCAAAGCACAGGGCGGGAGGGCCAATGAGCAGTTCTTC
. | TRBJ1-2 | TRBV4-1 | 14 | TRBD1 | CASSQEWTGLGYTF | TGCGCCAGCAGCCAAGAATGGACAGGTCTTGGCTACACCTTC